A selection of T cell receptor beta chains follows, all from one sample in a study of blood T cell repertoires in COVID-19. Some clones are missing from TCRdb's copy, which holds only in-frame ones; the method was immunoSEQ multiplex PCR. The sample comprises 160,000 or so clones, around 79% of which are singletons, and 7% to 10% rests with the top ten. Sequencing used peripheral blood. Receptor source: a woman aged 55-69 years with COVID-19, enrolled during active disease. Both conserved end residues are trimmed from each CDR3. The order of the fields is V gene, J gene, D gene, CDR3 protein. A D gene is named only where the DNA matches it firmly.

v_call: TRBV6-2/TRBV6-3
j_call: TRBJ1-2
d_call: TRBD1
cdr3_aa: ASSLGGRGYT

v_call: TRBV5-1
j_call: TRBJ2-2
d_call: TRBD1
cdr3_aa: ASSLVTGDTGELF

v_call: TRBV6-2/TRBV6-3
j_call: TRBJ2-2
d_call: TRBD1
cdr3_aa: ASSTTWTGPSRMKLF

v_call: TRBV11-2
j_call: TRBJ2-5
d_call: TRBD1
cdr3_aa: ASSLGTGTGQETQY

v_call: TRBV5-1
j_call: TRBJ2-5
d_call: TRBD2
cdr3_aa: ASSFAPGRGLAESGETQY

v_call: TRBV29-1
j_call: TRBJ2-2
d_call: TRBD1
cdr3_aa: SVRQGASNTGELF

v_call: TRBV7-2
j_call: TRBJ2-7
d_call: TRBD2
cdr3_aa: ASSPRPSGGYEQY

v_call: TRBV10-3
j_call: TRBJ1-2
d_call: -
cdr3_aa: AIRGPRATAYGYT

v_call: TRBV3-1/TRBV3-2
j_call: TRBJ2-3
d_call: -
cdr3_aa: ASSQASGKGPTDTQY

v_call: TRBV25-1
j_call: TRBJ1-1
d_call: TRBD1
cdr3_aa: ASRRQGNTEAF

v_call: TRBV5-1
j_call: TRBJ2-7
d_call: TRBD1
cdr3_aa: ASSQTGGSYEQY

v_call: TRBV2
j_call: TRBJ1-6
d_call: TRBD1
cdr3_aa: ASSIRTGTDNSPLH

v_call: TRBV7-8
j_call: TRBJ1-6
d_call: -
cdr3_aa: ASSPRSSYNSPLH

v_call: TRBV12-5
j_call: TRBJ2-1
d_call: TRBD1
cdr3_aa: ASGLVRTGGSNEQF

v_call: TRBV7-3
j_call: TRBJ1-1
d_call: TRBD1
cdr3_aa: ASSSGQGLAEAF

v_call: TRBV5-6
j_call: TRBJ2-5
d_call: TRBD2
cdr3_aa: ASSWGRVIKQETQY

v_call: TRBV5-1
j_call: TRBJ2-1
d_call: -
cdr3_aa: ASSLESDYNEQF